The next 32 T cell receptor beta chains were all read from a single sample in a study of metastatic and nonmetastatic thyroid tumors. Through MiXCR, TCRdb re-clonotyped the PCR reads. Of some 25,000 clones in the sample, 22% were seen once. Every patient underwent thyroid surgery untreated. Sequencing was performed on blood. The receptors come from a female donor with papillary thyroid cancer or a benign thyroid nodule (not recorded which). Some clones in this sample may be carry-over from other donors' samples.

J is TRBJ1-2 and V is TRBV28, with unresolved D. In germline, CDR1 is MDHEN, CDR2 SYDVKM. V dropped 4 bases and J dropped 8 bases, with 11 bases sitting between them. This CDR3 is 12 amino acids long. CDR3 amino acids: CASSSHPEGYTF. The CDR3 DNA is TGTGCCAGCAGTTCGCACCCGGAGGGCTACACCTTC.

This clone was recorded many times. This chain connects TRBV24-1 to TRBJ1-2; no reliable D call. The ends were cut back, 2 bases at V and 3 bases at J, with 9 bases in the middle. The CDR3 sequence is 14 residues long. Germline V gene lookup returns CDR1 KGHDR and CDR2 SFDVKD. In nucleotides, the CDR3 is TGTGCCACCAGTGATTCCTCGGGTTACTATGGCTACACCTTC. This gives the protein CATSDSSGYYGYTF.

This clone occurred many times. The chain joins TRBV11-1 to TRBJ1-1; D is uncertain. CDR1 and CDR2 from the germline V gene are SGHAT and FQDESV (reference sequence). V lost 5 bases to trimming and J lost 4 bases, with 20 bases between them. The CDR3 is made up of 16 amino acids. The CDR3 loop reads CASSPRWAGSSTEAFF. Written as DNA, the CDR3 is TGTGCCAGCAGCCCCCGATGGGCTGGGTCCTCCACTGAAGCTTTCTTT.

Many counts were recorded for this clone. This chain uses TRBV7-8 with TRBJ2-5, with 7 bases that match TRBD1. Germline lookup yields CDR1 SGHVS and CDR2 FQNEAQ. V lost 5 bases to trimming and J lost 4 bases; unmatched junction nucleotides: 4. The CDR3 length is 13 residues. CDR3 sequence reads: CASSRYRGETQYF. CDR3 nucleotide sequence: TGTGCCAGCAGCCGTTACAGGGGAGAGACCCAGTACTTC.

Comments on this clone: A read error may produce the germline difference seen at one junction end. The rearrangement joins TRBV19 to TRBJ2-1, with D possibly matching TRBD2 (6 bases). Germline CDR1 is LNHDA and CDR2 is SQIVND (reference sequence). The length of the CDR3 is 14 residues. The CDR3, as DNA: TGTGCCAGTAGTACACTGGACTATAGCAATGAGCAGTTATTC. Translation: CASSTLDYSNEQLF.

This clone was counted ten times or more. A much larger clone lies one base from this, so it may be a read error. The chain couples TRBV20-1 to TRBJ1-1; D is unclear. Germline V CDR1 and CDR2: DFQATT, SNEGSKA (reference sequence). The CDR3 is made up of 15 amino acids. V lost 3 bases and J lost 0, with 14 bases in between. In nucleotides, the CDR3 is TGCAGTGCTAGCTTCATTGGGGTTATGAACACTGAAGCTTTCTTT. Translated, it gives CSASFIGVMNTEAFF.

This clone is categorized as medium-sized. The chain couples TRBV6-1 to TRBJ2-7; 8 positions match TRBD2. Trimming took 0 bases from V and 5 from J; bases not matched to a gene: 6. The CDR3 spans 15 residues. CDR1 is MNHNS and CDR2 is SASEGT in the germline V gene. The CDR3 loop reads CASSEADGGVNEQYF. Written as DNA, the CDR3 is TGTGCCAGCAGTGAAGCAGACGGGGGGGTTAACGAGCAGTACTTC.

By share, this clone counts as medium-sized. CDR3 in DNA: TGTGCCAGCAGTGAAGCGAGAGGGGAGGGCAATCAGCCCCAGCATTTT. Amino acid sequence: CASSEARGEGNQPQHF. The V call is TRBV6-1, the J call TRBJ1-5, with a tentative D call TRBD1 (5 bases). The V and J ends lost 0 bases and 2 bases respectively, with 11 bases between them. The CDR3 loop spans 16 amino acids. In germline, CDR1 is MNHNS, CDR2 SASEGT.

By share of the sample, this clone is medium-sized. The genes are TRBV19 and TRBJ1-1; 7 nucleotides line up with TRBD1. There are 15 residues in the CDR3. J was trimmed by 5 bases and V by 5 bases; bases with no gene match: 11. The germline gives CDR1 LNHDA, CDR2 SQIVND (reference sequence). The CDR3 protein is CASSPGGTAVTEAFF. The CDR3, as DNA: TGTGCCAGTAGTCCCGGAGGGACAGCTGTGACTGAAGCTTTCTTT.

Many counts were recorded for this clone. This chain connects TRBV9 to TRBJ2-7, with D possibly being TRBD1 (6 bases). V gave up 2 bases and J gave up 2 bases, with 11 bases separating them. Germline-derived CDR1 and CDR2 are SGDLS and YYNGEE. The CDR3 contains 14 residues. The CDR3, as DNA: TGTGCCAGCAGCGTCGGAACAGGGCCCTACGAGCAGTACTTC. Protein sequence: CASSVGTGPYEQYF.

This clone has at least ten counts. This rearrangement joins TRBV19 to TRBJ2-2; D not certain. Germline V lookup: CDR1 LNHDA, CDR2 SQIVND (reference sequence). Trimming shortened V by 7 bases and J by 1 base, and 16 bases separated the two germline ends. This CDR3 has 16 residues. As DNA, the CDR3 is TGTGCCAGTAACGAACTCCAGTCGGGGAACACCGGGGAGCTGTTTTTT. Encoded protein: CASNELQSGNTGELFF.

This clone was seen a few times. The DNA of the CDR3 is TGTGCCAGTGGACAGGGGGCTCGTTCCAATGAGCAGTTCTTC. It codes for CASGQGARSNEQFF. The chain couples TRBV19 to TRBJ2-1; 11 bases fit TRBD1. The length of the CDR3 is 14 residues. The V gene end was trimmed by 8 bases and the J gene end by 6 bases; junction bases not matched to a gene: 6. Germline CDR1 reads LNHDA; CDR2 reads SQIVND (reference sequence).

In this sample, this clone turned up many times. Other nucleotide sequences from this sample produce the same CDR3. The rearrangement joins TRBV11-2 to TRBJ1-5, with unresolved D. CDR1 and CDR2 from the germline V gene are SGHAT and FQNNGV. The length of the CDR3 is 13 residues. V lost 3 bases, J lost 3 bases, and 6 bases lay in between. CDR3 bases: TGTGCCAGCAGCTTGGGAGTCAATCAGCCCCAGCATTTT. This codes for CASSLGVNQPQHF.

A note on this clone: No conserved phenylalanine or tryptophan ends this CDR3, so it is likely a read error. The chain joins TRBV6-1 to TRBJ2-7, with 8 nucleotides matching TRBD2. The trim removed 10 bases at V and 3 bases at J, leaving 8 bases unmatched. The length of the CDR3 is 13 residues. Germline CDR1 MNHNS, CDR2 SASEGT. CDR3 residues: CATLREGYYEQYL. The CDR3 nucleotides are TGTGCCACCCTTCGGGAGGGGTACTACGAGCAGTACCTC.

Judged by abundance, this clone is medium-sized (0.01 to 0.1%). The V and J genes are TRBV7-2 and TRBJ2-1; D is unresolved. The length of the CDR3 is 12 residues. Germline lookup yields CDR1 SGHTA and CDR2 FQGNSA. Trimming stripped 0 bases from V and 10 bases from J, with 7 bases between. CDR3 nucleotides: TGTGCCAGCAGCTTAGCCCCCGGGGAGCAGTTCTTC. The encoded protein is CASSLAPGEQFF.

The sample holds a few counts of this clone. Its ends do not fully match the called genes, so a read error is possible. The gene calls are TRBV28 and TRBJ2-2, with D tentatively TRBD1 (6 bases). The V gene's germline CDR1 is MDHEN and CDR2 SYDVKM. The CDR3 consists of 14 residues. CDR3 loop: CASGLEWDTGDLFF. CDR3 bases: TGTGCCAGCGGTTTAGAGTGGGACACCGGGGATCTGTTTTTT.

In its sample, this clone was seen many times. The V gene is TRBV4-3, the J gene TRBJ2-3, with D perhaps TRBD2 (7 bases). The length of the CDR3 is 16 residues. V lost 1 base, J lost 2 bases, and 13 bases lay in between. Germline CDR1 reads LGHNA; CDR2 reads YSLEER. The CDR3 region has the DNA TGCGCCAGCAGCCAAGCGGAACGGGGGGCCACAGATACGCAGTATTTT. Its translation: CASSQAERGATDTQYF.

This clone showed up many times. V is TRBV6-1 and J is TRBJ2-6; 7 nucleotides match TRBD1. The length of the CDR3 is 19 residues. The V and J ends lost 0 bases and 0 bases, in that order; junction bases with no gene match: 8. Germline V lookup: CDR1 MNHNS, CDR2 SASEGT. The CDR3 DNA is TGTGCCAGCAGTGAAGCCTCGACAGGGATCACCTCTGGGGCCAACGTCCTGACTTTC. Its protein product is CASSEASTGITSGANVLTF.

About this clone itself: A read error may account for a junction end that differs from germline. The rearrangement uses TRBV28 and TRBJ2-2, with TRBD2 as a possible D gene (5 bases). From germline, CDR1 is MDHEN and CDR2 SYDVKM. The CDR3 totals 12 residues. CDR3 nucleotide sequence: TGTGCCTGCAATTCTGGGTCCGGGGAGCTGTGTTTT. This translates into CACNSGSGELCF.

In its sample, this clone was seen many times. In nucleotides, the CDR3 is TGTGCCAGCAGCGTAGCTGAGAGGAATGAGCAGTTCTTC. Its translation: CASSVAERNEQFF. The chain joins TRBV9 to TRBJ2-1; D remains ambiguous. The ends were cut back, 0 bases at V and 7 bases at J, with 8 bases in the middle. The germline gives CDR1 SGDLS, CDR2 YYNGEE. This CDR3 comprises 13 residues.

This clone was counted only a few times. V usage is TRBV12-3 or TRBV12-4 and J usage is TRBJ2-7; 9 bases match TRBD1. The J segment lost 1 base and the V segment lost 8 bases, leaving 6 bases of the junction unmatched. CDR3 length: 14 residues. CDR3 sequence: CASGKDRGSYEQYF. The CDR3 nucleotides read TGTGCCAGCGGTAAGGACAGGGGTTCCTACGAGCAGTACTTC.

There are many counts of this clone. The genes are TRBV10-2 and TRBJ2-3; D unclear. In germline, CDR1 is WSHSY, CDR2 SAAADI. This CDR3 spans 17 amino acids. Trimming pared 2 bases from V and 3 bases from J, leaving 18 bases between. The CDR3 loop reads CASSEPPAHGRTDTQYF. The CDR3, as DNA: TGCGCCAGCAGTGAGCCCCCAGCGCATGGCCGTACAGATACGCAGTATTTT.

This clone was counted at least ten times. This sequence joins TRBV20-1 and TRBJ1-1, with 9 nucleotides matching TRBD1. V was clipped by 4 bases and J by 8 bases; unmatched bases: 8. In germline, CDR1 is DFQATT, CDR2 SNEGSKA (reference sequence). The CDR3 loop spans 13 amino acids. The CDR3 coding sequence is TGCAGTGCTACGCCCGGGACAGGGAGCGAAGCTTTCTTT. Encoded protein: CSATPGTGSEAFF.

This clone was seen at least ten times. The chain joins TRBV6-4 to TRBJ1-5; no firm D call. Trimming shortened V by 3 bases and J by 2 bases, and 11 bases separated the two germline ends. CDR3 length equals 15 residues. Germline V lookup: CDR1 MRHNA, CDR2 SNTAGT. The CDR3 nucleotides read TGTGCCAGCAGTGAAACAGAAGGTGGCAATCAGCCCCAGCATTTT. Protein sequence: CASSETEGGNQPQHF.

The CDR3 reads CASSFGVETGGQFYEQYF. Here the CDR3 DNA reads TGTGCCAGCAGCTTCGGTGTGGAGACAGGGGGCCAGTTCTACGAGCAGTACTTC. The chain carries TRBV11-1 and TRBJ2-7; 10 nucleotides agree with TRBD1. The CDR3 is 18 amino acids. The V gene end was trimmed by 3 bases and the J gene end by 3 bases; junction bases not matched to a gene: 14. The germline V gene has CDR1 SGHAT and CDR2 FQDESV (reference sequence).

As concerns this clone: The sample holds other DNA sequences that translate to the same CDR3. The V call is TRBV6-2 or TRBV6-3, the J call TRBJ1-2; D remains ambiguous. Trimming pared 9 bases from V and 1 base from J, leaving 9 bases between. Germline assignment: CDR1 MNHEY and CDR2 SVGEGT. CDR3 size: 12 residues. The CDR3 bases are TGTGCCAGAGAAAGAGGTAACTATGGCTACACCTTC. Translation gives CARERGNYGYTF.

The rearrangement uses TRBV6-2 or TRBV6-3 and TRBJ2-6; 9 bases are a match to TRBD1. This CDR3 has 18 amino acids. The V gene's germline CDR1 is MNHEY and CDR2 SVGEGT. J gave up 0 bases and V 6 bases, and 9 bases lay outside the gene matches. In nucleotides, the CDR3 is TGTGCCAGCAGCGCCGGACAGGGGCGGAGCTCTGGGGCCAACGTCCTGACTTTC. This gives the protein CASSAGQGRSSGANVLTF.

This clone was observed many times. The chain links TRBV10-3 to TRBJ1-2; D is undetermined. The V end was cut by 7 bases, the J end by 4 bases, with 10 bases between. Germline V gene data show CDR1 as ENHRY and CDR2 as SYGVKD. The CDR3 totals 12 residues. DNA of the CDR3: TGTGCCATCACCGATCTAATCTATGGCTACACCTTC. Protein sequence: CAITDLIYGYTF.

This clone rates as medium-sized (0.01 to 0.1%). The CDR3 DNA is TGTGCCAGCGTTGGAACTGGAAACACCATATATTTT. Translating it yields CASVGTGNTIYF. The V call is TRBV12-3 or TRBV12-4, the J call TRBJ1-3; D not certain. The ends were cut back, 8 bases at V and 2 bases at J, with 7 bases in the middle. The length of the CDR3 is 12 residues.

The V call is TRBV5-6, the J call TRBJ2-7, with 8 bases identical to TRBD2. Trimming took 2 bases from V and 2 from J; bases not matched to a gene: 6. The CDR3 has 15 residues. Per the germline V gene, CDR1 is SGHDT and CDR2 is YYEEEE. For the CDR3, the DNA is TGTGCCAGCAGCTTCTTCACGGGAGGGACCTACGAGCAGTACTTC. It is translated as CASSFFTGGTYEQYF.

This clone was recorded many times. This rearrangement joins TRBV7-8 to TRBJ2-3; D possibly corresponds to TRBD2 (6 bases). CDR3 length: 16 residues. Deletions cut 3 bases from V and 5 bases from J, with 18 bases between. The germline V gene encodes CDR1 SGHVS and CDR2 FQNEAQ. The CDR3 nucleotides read TGTGCCAGCAGCTTGACCCCGGGACTGAAAGGAGATACGCAGTATTTT. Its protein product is CASSLTPGLKGDTQYF.

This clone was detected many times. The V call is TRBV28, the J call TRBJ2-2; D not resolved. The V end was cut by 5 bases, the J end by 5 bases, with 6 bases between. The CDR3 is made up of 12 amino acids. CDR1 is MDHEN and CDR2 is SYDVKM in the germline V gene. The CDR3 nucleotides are TGTGCCAGCAGTAAGGGAACCGGGGAGCTGTTTTTT. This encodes CASSKGTGELFF.